The clone carrying this T cell receptor beta chain came up many times. The data derive from a study of T-cell reconstitution after alpha-beta-depleted transplantation in children. Germline-derived CDR1 and CDR2 are DFQATT and SNEGSKA (reference sequence). Between the trimmed V and J ends, which lost 3 bases and 2 bases, there was a span of 11 bases. The CDR3 has 14 residues. TCRbeta library construction was performed incorporating unique molecular identifiers. TCRdb reanalysed the PCR reads using MiXCR and keeps one entry per CDR3 protein. The sample includes approximately 83,000 distinct CDR3 sequences, more than 7% of them seen just once.

The V and J genes are TRBV20-1 and TRBJ2-1; perhaps TRBD1 as D (6 bases). The clonotype was recovered from a human donor who donated a stem cell graft to a child with congenital amegakaryocytic thrombocytopenia. The sample was PBMCs from the stem cell graft donor, taken from the stem cell graft. This chain's CDR3 is CSARGAGPYNEQFF. In nucleotides, the CDR3 is TGCAGTGCTAGGGGGGCGGGCCCCTACAATGAGCAGTTCTTC.